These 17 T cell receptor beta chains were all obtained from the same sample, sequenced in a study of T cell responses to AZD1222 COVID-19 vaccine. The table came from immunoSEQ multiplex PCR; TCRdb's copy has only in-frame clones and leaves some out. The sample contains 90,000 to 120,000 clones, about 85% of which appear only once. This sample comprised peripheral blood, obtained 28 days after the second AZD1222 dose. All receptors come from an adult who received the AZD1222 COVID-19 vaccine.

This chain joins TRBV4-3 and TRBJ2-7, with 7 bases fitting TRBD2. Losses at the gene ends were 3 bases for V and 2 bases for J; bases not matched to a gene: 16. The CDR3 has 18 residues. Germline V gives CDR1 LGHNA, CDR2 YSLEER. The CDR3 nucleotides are TGCGCCAGCAGCCAGGGGAGGGCAGGGAAGGATGTGGCCTACGAGCAGTACTTC. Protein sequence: CASSQGRAGKDVAYEQYF.

CDR3 residues: CASSPEGEIQPQHF. The CDR3 DNA is TGTGCCAGCAGTCCCGAGGGCGAGATTCAGCCCCAGCATTTT. The chain employs TRBV6-4 and TRBJ1-5; no definite D call. Germline-derived CDR1 and CDR2 are MRHNA and SNTAGT. V was shortened by 5 bases and J by 6 bases, with 14 bases between the two germline ends. The CDR3 is 14 amino acids.

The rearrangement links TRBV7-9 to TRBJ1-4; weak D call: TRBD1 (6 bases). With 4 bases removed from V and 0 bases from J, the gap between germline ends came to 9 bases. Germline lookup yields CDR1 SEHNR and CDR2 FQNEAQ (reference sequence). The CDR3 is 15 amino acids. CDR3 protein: CASSSQGTTNEKLFF. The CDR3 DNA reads TGTGCCAGCAGCTCACAGGGAACAACTAATGAAAAACTGTTTTTT.

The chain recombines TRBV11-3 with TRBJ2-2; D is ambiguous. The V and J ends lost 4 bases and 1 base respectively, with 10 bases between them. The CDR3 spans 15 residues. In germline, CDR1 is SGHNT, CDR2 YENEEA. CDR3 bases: TGTGCCAGCAGCTCCTCTGAAGTGAACACCGGGGAGCTGTTTTTT. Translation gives CASSSSEVNTGELFF.

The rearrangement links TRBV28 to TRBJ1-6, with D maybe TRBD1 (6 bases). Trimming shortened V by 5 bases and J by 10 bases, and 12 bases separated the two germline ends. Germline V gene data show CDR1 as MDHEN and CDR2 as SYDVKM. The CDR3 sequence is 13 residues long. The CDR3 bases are TGTGCCAGCAGTGTCCGGACAGCCTCACCCCTCCACTTT. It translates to CASSVRTASPLHF.

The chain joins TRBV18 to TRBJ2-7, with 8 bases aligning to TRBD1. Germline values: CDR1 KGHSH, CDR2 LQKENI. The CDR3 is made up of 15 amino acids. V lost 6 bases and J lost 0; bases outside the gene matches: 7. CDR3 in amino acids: CASSPGQGSSYEQYF. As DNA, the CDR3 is TGTGCCAGCTCCCCAGGACAGGGAAGCTCCTACGAGCAGTACTTC.

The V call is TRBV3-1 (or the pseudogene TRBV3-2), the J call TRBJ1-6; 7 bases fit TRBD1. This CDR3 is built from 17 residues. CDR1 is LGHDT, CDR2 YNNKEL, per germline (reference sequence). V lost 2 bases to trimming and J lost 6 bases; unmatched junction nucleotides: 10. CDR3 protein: CASSQPQGRSGNSPLHF. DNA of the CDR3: TGTGCCAGCAGCCAACCACAGGGGAGGAGCGGTAATTCACCCCTCCACTTT.

The CDR3 sequence: CASTAGQISSYEQYF. The CDR3 DNA reads as TGTGCCAGTACCGCGGGACAGATCTCCTCCTACGAGCAGTACTTC. This chain links TRBV19 with TRBJ2-7; D is perhaps TRBD1 (7 bases). The CDR3 has 15 amino acids. The germline V gene has CDR1 LNHDA and CDR2 SQIVND (reference sequence). V was shortened by 7 bases and J by 0 bases, with 16 bases between the two germline ends.

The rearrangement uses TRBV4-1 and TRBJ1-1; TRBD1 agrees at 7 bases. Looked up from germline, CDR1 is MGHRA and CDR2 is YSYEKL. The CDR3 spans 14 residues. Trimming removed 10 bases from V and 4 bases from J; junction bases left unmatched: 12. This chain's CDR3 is CATRDRVSGTEAFF. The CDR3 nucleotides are TGCGCCACCAGAGACAGGGTTTCCGGCACTGAAGCTTTCTTT.

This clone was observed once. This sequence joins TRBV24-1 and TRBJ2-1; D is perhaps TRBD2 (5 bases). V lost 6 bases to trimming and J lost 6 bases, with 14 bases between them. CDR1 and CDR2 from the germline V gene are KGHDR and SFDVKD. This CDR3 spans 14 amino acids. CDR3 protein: CATSLGLGSNEQFF. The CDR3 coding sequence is TGTGCCACCAGTCTGGGGTTAGGGAGCAATGAGCAGTTCTTC.

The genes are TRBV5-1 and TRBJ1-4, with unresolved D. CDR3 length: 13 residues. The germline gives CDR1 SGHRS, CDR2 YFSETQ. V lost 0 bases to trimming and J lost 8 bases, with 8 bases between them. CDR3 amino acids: CASSLAVDEKLFF. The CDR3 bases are TGCGCCAGCAGCTTGGCGGTAGACGAAAAACTGTTTTTT.

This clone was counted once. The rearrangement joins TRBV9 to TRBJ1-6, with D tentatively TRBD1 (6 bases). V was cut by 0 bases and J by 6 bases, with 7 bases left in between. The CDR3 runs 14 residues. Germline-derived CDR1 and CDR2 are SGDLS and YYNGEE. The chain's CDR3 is CASSVDRVNSPLHF. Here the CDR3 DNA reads TGTGCCAGCAGCGTAGACAGGGTTAATTCACCCCTCCACTTT.

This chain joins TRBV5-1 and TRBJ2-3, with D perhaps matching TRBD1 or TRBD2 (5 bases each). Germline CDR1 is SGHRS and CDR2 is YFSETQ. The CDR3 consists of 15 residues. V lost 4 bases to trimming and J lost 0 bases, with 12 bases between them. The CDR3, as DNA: TGCGCCAGCAGCCACGGGACGGCTAGCACAGATACGCAGTATTTT. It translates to CASSHGTASTDTQYF.

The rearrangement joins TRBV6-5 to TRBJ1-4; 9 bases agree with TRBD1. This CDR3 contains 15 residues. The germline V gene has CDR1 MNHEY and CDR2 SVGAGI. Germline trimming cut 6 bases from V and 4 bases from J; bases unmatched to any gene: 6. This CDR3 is CASSRGQGLNEKLFF. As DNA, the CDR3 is TGTGCCAGCAGCCGAGGACAGGGGCTTAATGAAAAACTGTTTTTT.

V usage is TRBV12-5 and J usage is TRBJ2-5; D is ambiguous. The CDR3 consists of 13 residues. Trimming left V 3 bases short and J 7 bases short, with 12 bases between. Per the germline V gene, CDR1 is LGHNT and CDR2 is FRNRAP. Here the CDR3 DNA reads TGTGCTAGTGGTTTCCTCGAACCGGGGACCCAGTACTTC. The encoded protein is CASGFLEPGTQYF.

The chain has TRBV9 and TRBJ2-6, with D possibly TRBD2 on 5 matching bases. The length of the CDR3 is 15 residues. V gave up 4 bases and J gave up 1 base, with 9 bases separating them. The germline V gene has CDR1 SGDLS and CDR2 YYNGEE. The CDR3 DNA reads TGTGCCAGCAGCCTCAGGAGGTCTGGGGCCAACGTCCTGACTTTC. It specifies CASSLRRSGANVLTF.

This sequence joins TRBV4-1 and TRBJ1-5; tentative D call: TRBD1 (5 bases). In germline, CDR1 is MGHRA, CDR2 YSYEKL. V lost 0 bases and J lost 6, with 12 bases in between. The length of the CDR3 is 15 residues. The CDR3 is CASSQEDTGVQPQHF. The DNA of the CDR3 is TGCGCCAGCAGCCAAGAAGACACGGGGGTTCAGCCCCAGCATTTT.